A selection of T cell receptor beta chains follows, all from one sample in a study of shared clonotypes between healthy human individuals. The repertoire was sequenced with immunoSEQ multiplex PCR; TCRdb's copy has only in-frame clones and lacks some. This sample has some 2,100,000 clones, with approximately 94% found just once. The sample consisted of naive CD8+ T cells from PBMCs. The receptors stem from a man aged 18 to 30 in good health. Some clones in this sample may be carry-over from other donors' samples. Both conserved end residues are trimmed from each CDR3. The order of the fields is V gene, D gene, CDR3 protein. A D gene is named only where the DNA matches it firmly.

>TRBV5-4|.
ASSLRQPDTQY
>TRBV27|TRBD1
ASSPKQGVETQY
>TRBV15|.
ATSRDRTPEQY
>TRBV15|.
ATSRGSGSTDTQY
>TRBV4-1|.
ASSQEVHQPQH
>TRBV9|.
ASSVDVSGSANYGYT
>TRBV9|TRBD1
ASSPRTGKSTDTQY
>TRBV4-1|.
ASSQGFGGAF
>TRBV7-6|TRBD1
ASSGRDRGYTIY
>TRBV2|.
ASSEGGAGETQY
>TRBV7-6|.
ASSLAYETQY
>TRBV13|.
ASSFLGGNTIY
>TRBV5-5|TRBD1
ASSLYRGDYEQY
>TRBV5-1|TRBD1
ASSLPGQDYEQY
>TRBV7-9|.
ASSAIDAGNQPQH
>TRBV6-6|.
ASSSSRISYEQY
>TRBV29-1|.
SVVNSGHSYEQY
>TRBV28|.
ASSLWTTEAF
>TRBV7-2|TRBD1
ASSTIRTGGYEQY
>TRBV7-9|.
ASSLDGLYEQY
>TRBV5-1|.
ASTGVTYEQY
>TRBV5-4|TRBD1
ASNSTGGSQPQH
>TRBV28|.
ASSLRQVYTEAF
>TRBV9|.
ASSVASGGGSYEQY
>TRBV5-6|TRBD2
ASSLSLLAGVYEQY
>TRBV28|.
ASPPPGQDTEAF
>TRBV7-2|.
ASSSRRGTQGNQPQH
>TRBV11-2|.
ASSLDPGGAGTDTQY
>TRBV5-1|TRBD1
ASEPGTGAYEQY
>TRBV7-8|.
ASSHRALSGANVLT
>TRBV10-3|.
AIGETVGNTIY